The next 30 T cell receptor beta chains were all read from a single sample in a study of shared clonotypes between healthy human individuals. The method was immunoSEQ multiplex PCR; TCRdb's version includes in-frame clones alone and lacks a portion of them. The table records some 2.1 million clones, about 94% of them present only once. As defined, naive CD8 cells were CD45RO-negative and positively selected for CCR7, with terminally differentiated effector memory CD45RA+ cells excluded. Sample: naive CD8+ T cells from PBMCs. The receptors derive from a man aged 18 to 29 in good health. Some clones in this sample may be carry-over from other donors' samples.

The rearrangement links TRBV4-3 to TRBJ2-2; TRBD2 aligns across 13 bases. After removal of 0 bases from V and 4 bases from J, the junction contained 5 bases not matched to a gene. CDR3 length: 18 residues. Germline lookup yields CDR1 LGHNA and CDR2 YSLEER. The CDR3 coding sequence is TGCGCCAGCAGCCAAGAAACTAGCGGGAGGGAAGGCACCGGGGAGCTGTTTTTT. The encoded protein is CASSQETSGREGTGELFF.

J is TRBJ1-5 and V is TRBV27; tentatively, D is TRBD1 (5 bases). The V end lost 5 bases, the J end lost 5 bases, and 13 bases lay between the germline ends. This CDR3 contains 14 residues. Germline lookup yields CDR1 MNHEY and CDR2 SMNVEV (reference sequence). CDR3 protein: CASSPQVGHQPQHF. The CDR3 bases are TGTGCCAGCAGTCCACAGGTTGGTCATCAGCCCCAGCATTTT.

The rearrangement links TRBV28 to TRBJ2-3, with D perhaps TRBD1 (6 bases). The CDR3 length is 17 residues. Trimming stripped 5 bases from V and 1 base from J, with 19 bases between. Germline assignment: CDR1 MDHEN and CDR2 SYDVKM. CDR3 sequence reads: CASSPSRQVVGTDTQYF. The CDR3 DNA follows: TGTGCCAGCAGTCCCTCCCGACAGGTGGTGGGCACAGATACGCAGTATTTT. Full variable domain (rest looked up from reference TRBV28 and TRBJ2-3): DVKVTQSSRYLVKRTGEKVFLECVQDMDHENMFWYRQDPGLGLRLIYFSYDVKMKEKGDIPEGYSVSREKKERFSLILESASTNQTSMYLCASSPSRQVVGTDTQYFGPGTRLTVL.

This chain links TRBV10-2 with TRBJ2-7; no firm D call. V was shortened by 4 bases and J by 7 bases, with 14 bases between the two germline ends. Germline V CDR1 and CDR2: WSHSY, SAAADI. CDR3 length: 13 amino acids. CDR3 sequence reads: CASSGWYAYEQYF. CDR3 bases: TGCGCCAGCAGTGGGTGGTATGCGTATGAGCAGTACTTC.

V and J are TRBV4-1 and TRBJ2-4; D uncertain. From germline, CDR1 is MGHRA and CDR2 YSYEKL. Trimming cost V 1 base and J 4 bases, with 26 bases left between them. CDR3 size: 20 residues. The CDR3 DNA follows: TGCGCCAGCAGCCAAGGAACCCTAGGAAATAAAACCAAGACGAAAAACATTCAGTACTTC. Translated: CASSQGTLGNKTKTKNIQYF.

This clone was detected once. V gene TRBV10-3 combines with J gene TRBJ2-5, with TRBD2 identical over 12 bases. TRBJ2-7 explains the end of the DNA better; the J call may be wrong. CDR1 is ENHRY and CDR2 is SYGVKD in the germline V gene. The CDR3 contains 15 residues. CDR3 nucleotide sequence: TGTGCCATCAGGGTCACTAGCGGGAGGAGCTACGAGCAGTACTTC. Translated: CAIRVTSGRSYEQYF.

The chain is built from TRBV7-9 and TRBJ2-1, with 7 bases identical to TRBD2. Germline CDR1 SEHNR, CDR2 FQNEAQ (reference sequence). The V gene end was trimmed by 6 bases and the J gene end by 10 bases; junction bases not matched to a gene: 12. The CDR3 length is 14 residues. The CDR3 region is CASRPGTGGREQFF. In DNA form, the CDR3 reads TGTGCCAGCAGACCCGGGACGGGGGGTAGGGAGCAGTTCTTC.

The V call is TRBV7-9, the J call TRBJ2-2; possible D gene TRBD2, 6 bases. V dropped 11 bases and J dropped 7 bases, with 17 bases sitting between them. The CDR3 is 13 amino acids. Germline V lookup: CDR1 SEHNR, CDR2 FQNEAQ (reference sequence). As DNA, the CDR3 is TGTGCCTTGGGACTGTCATCGGGCGGGGAGCTGTTTTTT. Protein: CALGLSSGGELFF.

J is TRBJ2-7 and V is TRBV5-1; a possible D gene is TRBD1 (6 bases). V gave up 4 bases and J gave up 0 bases, with 11 bases separating them. CDR1 is SGHRS, CDR2 YFSETQ, per germline. There are 14 residues in the CDR3. CDR3 amino acids: CASSIRTVSYEQYF. The CDR3 DNA reads TGCGCCAGCAGCATAAGGACAGTCTCCTACGAGCAGTACTTC.

A remark on this clone: Other DNA sequences within the sample encode an identical CDR3. The chain couples TRBV19 to TRBJ2-1; 7 bases match TRBD2. The CDR3 has 14 amino acids. The junction had 2 bases not matched to a gene; V was cut back by 3 bases and J by 3 bases. CDR1 LNHDA and CDR2 SQIVND come from the germline V gene (reference sequence). The CDR3 reads CASSITGGYNEQFF. The DNA for the CDR3 is TGTGCCAGTAGTATCACGGGAGGCTACAATGAGCAGTTCTTC.

V usage is TRBV7-9 and J usage is TRBJ1-1, with D hard to call. CDR1 and CDR2 from the germline V gene are SEHNR and FQNEAQ (reference sequence). Trimming pared 5 bases from V and 2 bases from J, leaving 18 bases between. The CDR3 is 16 amino acids. CDR3 residues: CASSDLTLAVNTEAFF. The CDR3 nucleotides are TGTGCCAGCAGCGACCTTACTTTGGCAGTCAACACTGAAGCTTTCTTT. The full variable domain, with the rest looked up from reference TRBV7-9 and TRBJ1-1, is DTGVSQNPRHKITKRGQNVTFRCDPISEHNRLYWYRQTLGQGPEFLTYFQNEAQLEKSRLLSDRFSAERPKGSFSTLEIQRTEQGDSAMYLCASSDLTLAVNTEAFFGQGTRLTVV.

This chain joins TRBV2 and TRBJ1-5; TRBD1 matches 10 bases. The CDR3 is 16 amino acids. The junction had 9 bases not matched to a gene; V was cut back by 6 bases and J by 4 bases. CDR1 SNHLY and CDR2 FYNNEI come from the germline V gene. The CDR3 region has the DNA TGTGCCAGCAGCCACGTAAGGGACAGGGGAAATCAGCCCCAGCATTTT. Amino acids: CASSHVRDRGNQPQHF. The full variable domain, with the rest looked up from reference TRBV2 and TRBJ1-5, is EPEVTQTPSHQVTQMGQEVILRCVPISNHLYFYWYRQILGQKVEFLVSFYNNEISEKSEIFDDQFSVERPDGSNFTLKIRSTKLEDSAMYFCASSHVRDRGNQPQHFGDGTRLSIL.

The table lists this clone with a count of one. The V and J genes are TRBV7-2 and TRBJ1-2, with a weak D call TRBD1 (5 bases). V gave up 5 bases and J gave up 4 bases, with 17 bases separating them. The V gene's germline CDR1 is SGHTA and CDR2 FQGNSA. The CDR3 extends over 15 amino acids. CDR3 nucleotides: TGTGCCAGCAGCCCCGGGGCCTCTGGTCTCTATGGCTACACCTTC. Protein sequence: CASSPGASGLYGYTF.

The chain combines TRBV27 with TRBJ2-2; D perhaps matches TRBD2 (6 bases). The germline V and J ends were trimmed by 3 bases and 3 bases, with 8 bases remaining between them. Germline V gene data show CDR1 as MNHEY and CDR2 as SMNVEV (reference sequence). There are 14 residues in the CDR3. For the CDR3, the DNA is TGTGCCAGCAGTTTGGGACTTTACACCGGGGAGCTGTTTTTT. Translated: CASSLGLYTGELFF.

A remark on this clone: The same CDR3 is also encoded by other DNA sequences in this sample. V is TRBV19 and J is TRBJ2-7, with 11 bases fitting TRBD2. CDR1 is LNHDA, CDR2 SQIVND, per germline (reference sequence). After removal of 5 bases from V and 3 bases from J, the junction contained 3 bases not matched to a gene. The CDR3 consists of 14 residues. In DNA form, the CDR3 reads TGTGCCAGTAGTCCAGGGACTAGCGGCTACGAGCAGTACTTC. Amino acid sequence: CASSPGTSGYEQYF.

The chain recombines TRBV19 with TRBJ2-7, with D perhaps TRBD2 (6 bases). The CDR3 is 16 residues long. Trimming stripped 6 bases from V and 4 bases from J, with 22 bases between. From germline, CDR1 is LNHDA and CDR2 SQIVND (reference sequence). The CDR3 sequence is CASRVRYGGVGYEQYF. The CDR3, as DNA: TGTGCCAGTAGAGTTCGGTACGGGGGTGTTGGGTACGAGCAGTACTTC.

This clone occurred once. The sample has other DNA sequences that encode this CDR3 too. The chain has TRBV4-1 and TRBJ2-7; TRBD1 agrees at 8 bases. The CDR3 is made up of 13 amino acids. The V gene's germline CDR1 is MGHRA and CDR2 YSYEKL. V was pared by 1 base and J by 5 bases, with 1 base of the junction left unmatched. The CDR3 nucleotides are TGCGCCAGCAGCCAAGCAGGGGGCGACGAGCAGTACTTC. This codes for CASSQAGGDEQYF.

This rearrangement joins TRBV7-3 to TRBJ1-2; D unresolved. The germline CDR1 and CDR2 sequences are SGHTA and FQGTGA. This CDR3 has 13 residues. With 4 bases removed from V and 8 bases from J, the gap between germline ends came to 14 bases. The CDR3 spells CASSSWNFEGYTF. The CDR3 nucleotides read TGTGCCAGCAGCTCTTGGAACTTTGAGGGCTACACCTTC.

The chain carries TRBV5-1 and TRBJ2-1, with 15 bases identical to TRBD2. V lost 1 base and J lost 2; bases outside the gene matches: 10. Germline CDR1 and CDR2: SGHRS and YFSETQ. The CDR3 has 20 residues. This CDR3 is CASSLTPGLAGGNPYNEQFF. The CDR3 DNA sequence: TGCGCCAGCAGCTTGACACCGGGACTAGCGGGAGGAAACCCCTACAATGAGCAGTTCTTC.

The V and J genes are TRBV9 and TRBJ1-2, with D possibly being TRBD1 (5 bases). Germline V gene lookup returns CDR1 SGDLS and CDR2 YYNGEE. The CDR3 is 13 amino acids. Trimming took 0 bases from V and 6 from J, leaving 9 bases between them. Here the CDR3 DNA reads TGTGCCAGCAGCGTAGTAGAGGGGCATGGCTACACCTTC. Translating gives CASSVVEGHGYTF.

The table lists this clone with a count of one. This sequence joins TRBV10-1 and TRBJ2-7; D may be TRBD2 (7 bases). In germline, CDR1 is WNHNN, CDR2 SYGVQD (reference sequence). The CDR3 contains 14 residues. The ends were cut back, 11 bases at V and 2 bases at J, with 19 bases in the middle. The chain's CDR3 is CAPPKGGEPYEQYF. CDR3 coding DNA: TGCGCCCCCCCAAAGGGGGGGGAACCCTACGAGCAGTACTTC.

Comment on this clone: Other DNA variants within this sample encode the same CDR3. The V call is TRBV10-1, the J call TRBJ2-3; D is unclear. V lost 3 bases to trimming and J lost 3 bases, with 10 bases between them. The CDR3 spans 14 residues. Germline assignment: CDR1 WNHNN and CDR2 SYGVQD (reference sequence). The CDR3 sequence is CASSDSRLTDTQYF. In DNA form, the CDR3 reads TGCGCCAGCAGTGATTCTAGGTTGACAGATACGCAGTATTTT.

This chain links TRBV7-6 with TRBJ1-1, with D possibly being TRBD1 (6 bases). From germline, CDR1 is SGHVS and CDR2 FNYEAQ. The CDR3 is made up of 13 amino acids. Trimming took off 5 bases at V and 9 bases at J, with 16 bases between the two ends. CDR3 sequence (DNA): TGTGCCAGCAGCGACCTGGGCCAGGGGCAAGCTTTCTTT. It specifies CASSDLGQGQAFF.

V is TRBV27 and J is TRBJ2-1, with D possibly TRBD2 on 5 matching bases. CDR3 size: 15 residues. V shed 3 bases and J shed 2 bases, with 11 bases lying between them. Germline lookup yields CDR1 MNHEY and CDR2 SMNVEV (reference sequence). The CDR3 spells CASSLRETPYNEQFF. The CDR3 coding sequence is TGTGCCAGCAGTTTGAGGGAGACGCCCTACAATGAGCAGTTCTTC.

This chain connects TRBV28 to TRBJ2-7, with no clear D. V was shortened by 5 bases and J by 3 bases, with 17 bases between the two germline ends. Germline CDR1 and CDR2: MDHEN and SYDVKM. This CDR3 spans 15 amino acids. This chain's CDR3 is CASSPSKRHLYEQYF. The CDR3 DNA follows: TGTGCCAGCAGTCCTTCTAAGCGCCACCTCTACGAGCAGTACTTC.

The chain couples TRBV18 to TRBJ1-5, with 11 nucleotides matching TRBD1. V was clipped by 6 bases and J by 8 bases; unmatched bases: 9. This CDR3 is built from 15 residues. Germline values: CDR1 KGHSH, CDR2 LQKENI. The chain's CDR3 is CASSTGTGGFEPQHF. Here the CDR3 DNA reads TGTGCCAGCTCTACCGGGACAGGGGGTTTTGAGCCCCAGCATTTT.

The chain carries TRBV7-3 and TRBJ2-1; 10 positions match TRBD2. The V gene's germline CDR1 is SGHTA and CDR2 FQGTGA. The CDR3 covers 17 residues. V gave up 4 bases and J gave up 4 bases; unmatched junction bases: 10. CDR3 amino acids: CASSSPSGSSSYNEQFF. CDR3 nucleotide sequence: TGTGCCAGCAGCTCCCCTAGCGGGAGTAGTTCGTACAATGAGCAGTTCTTC. The complete variable domain, with remaining parts taken from reference TRBV7-3 and TRBJ2-1, reads GAGVSQTPSNKVTEKGKYVELRCDPISGHTALYWYRQSLGQGPEFLIYFQGTGAADDSGLPNDRFFAVRPEGSVSTLKIQRTERGDSAVYLCASSSPSGSSSYNEQFFGPGTRLTVL.

The V gene is TRBV7-3, the J gene TRBJ2-7; D uncertain. Trimming took 5 bases from V and 0 from J, leaving 11 bases between them. The germline CDR1 and CDR2 sequences are SGHTA and FQGTGA. This CDR3 region has 14 residues. CDR3 in DNA: TGTGCCAGCAGCCCCTCCGCGGACTCCTACGAGCAGTACTTC. Amino acid sequence: CASSPSADSYEQYF.

The chain is built from TRBV7-9 and TRBJ2-3; 7 positions agree with TRBD2. The CDR3 covers 17 residues. CDR1 is SEHNR, CDR2 FQNEAQ, per germline (reference sequence). V shed 1 base, J shed 0 bases, and the junction held 7 bases outside the gene matches. In nucleotides, the CDR3 is TGTGCCAGCAGCTTAGGGGAGGGCGGAGGCAGCACAGATACGCAGTATTTT. Protein product: CASSLGEGGGSTDTQYF.

This chain links TRBV21-1 with TRBJ1-5; the table's D call TRBD1 went unverified against the DNA. TRBV21-1 is marked as a pseudogene. This CDR3 spans 16 amino acids. The CDR3 region is CASSKAAGLANQPQHF. CDR3 DNA sequence: TGTGCCAGCAGCAAAGCGGCAGGGTTGGCCAATCAGCCCCAGCATTTT.